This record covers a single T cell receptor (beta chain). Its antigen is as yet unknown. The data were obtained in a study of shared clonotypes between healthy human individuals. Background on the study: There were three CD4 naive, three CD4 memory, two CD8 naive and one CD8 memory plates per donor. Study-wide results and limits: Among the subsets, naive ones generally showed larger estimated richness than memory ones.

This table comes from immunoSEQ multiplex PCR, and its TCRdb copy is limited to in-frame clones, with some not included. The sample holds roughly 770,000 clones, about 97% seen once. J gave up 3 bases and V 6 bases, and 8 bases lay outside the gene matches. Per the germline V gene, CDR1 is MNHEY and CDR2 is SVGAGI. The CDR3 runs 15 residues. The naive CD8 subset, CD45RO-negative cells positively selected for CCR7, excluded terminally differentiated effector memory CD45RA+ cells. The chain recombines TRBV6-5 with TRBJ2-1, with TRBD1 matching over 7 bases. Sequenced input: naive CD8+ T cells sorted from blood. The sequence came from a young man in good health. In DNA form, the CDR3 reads TGTGCCAGCAGCCGGGGCGGACAGGTCTACAATGAGCAGTTCTTC. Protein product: CASSRGGQVYNEQFF.